Presented here are 26 T cell receptor beta chains from one specimen sequenced in a study of blood T cell repertoires in COVID-19. The table came from immunoSEQ multiplex PCR; TCRdb's copy has only in-frame clones and leaves some out. The data hold 80,000 to 95,000 clones, with approximately 90% observed a single time. The sample taken for sequencing was peripheral blood. The receptors here all came from a human donor with active COVID-19. The donor label of this sample is uncertain.

This rearrangement joins TRBV9 to TRBJ2-2; TRBD2 matches 7 bases. This CDR3 is built from 16 residues. V dropped 3 bases and J dropped 6; count of bases not matched to a gene: 11. Germline V CDR1 and CDR2: SGDLS, YYNGEE. This CDR3 reads CASSAPGGGVAGELFF. CDR3 sequence (DNA): TGTGCCAGCAGCGCCCCAGGTGGGGGGGTCGCCGGGGAGCTGTTTTTT.

Note on this clone: The junction and the germline gene differ at one end; a read error may be behind it. This chain connects TRBV2 to TRBJ1-6, with D hard to call. Germline values: CDR1 SNHLY, CDR2 FYNNEI. The CDR3 length is 15 residues. The CDR3 protein is CASMYGGQDNSPLHF. CDR3 DNA: TGTGCCAGCATGTATGGAGGGCAGGATAATTCCCCCCTCCACTTT.

This chain joins TRBV21-1 and TRBJ2-7; the tabulated D call, TRBD1, remains unverified against the DNA. TRBV21-1 is listed as a pseudogene. The CDR3 loop spans 18 amino acids. In DNA, the CDR3 is TGTGCCAGCAGGGGTAGGGGTTACAGGGGGTCTGCCTCCTACGAGCAGTACTTC. This codes for CASRGRGYRGSASYEQYF.

CDR3 bases: TGCGCCAGCAGCCAAGATGGGGTGGGGGGGGAAAAACTGTTTTTT. This codes for CASSQDGVGGEKLFF. The V gene is TRBV4-3, the J gene TRBJ1-4, with D possibly matching TRBD1 (5 bases). Germline V lookup: CDR1 LGHNA, CDR2 YSLEER. The CDR3 spans 15 residues. Trimming cost V 0 bases and J 8 bases, with 13 bases left between them.

The genes are TRBV14 and TRBJ1-1; D remains unclear. Germline V gene lookup returns CDR1 SGHDN and CDR2 FVKESK. V lost 6 bases to trimming and J lost 0 bases, with 14 bases between them. This CDR3 region has 15 residues. CDR3 DNA sequence: TGTGCCAGCAGTTCTGGGCCCCTGCTGAACACTGAAGCTTTCTTT. Protein product: CASSSGPLLNTEAFF.

The J gene is TRBJ1-5, the V gene TRBV4-3; tentative D call: TRBD1 (5 bases). This CDR3 region has 15 residues. Trimming took off 0 bases at V and 2 bases at J, with 8 bases between the two ends. Germline V CDR1 and CDR2: LGHNA, YSLEER. CDR3 protein: CASSQDAGGNQPQHF. Written as DNA, the CDR3 is TGCGCCAGCAGCCAAGACGCGGGGGGCAATCAGCCCCAGCATTTT.

This chain links TRBV7-9 with TRBJ2-1, with 8 bases matching TRBD2. The CDR3 length is 18 residues. Trimming removed 3 bases from V and 3 bases from J; junction bases left unmatched: 13. CDR1 and CDR2 from the germline V gene are SEHNR and FQNEAQ (reference sequence). This CDR3 is CASSLDVLSGGVYNEQFF. Written as DNA, the CDR3 is TGTGCCAGCAGCTTGGACGTCCTGAGCGGGGGCGTCTACAATGAGCAGTTCTTC.

The chain combines TRBV5-5 with TRBJ1-1, with 8 bases matching TRBD1. The CDR3 is 13 residues long. The V gene's germline CDR1 is SGHKS and CDR2 YYEKEE (reference sequence). V was pared by 6 bases and J by 5 bases, with 6 bases of the junction left unmatched. The CDR3 sequence: CASNRQGKTEAFF. In nucleotides, the CDR3 is TGTGCCAGCAACAGACAGGGGAAAACTGAAGCTTTCTTT. Complete variable domain (other parts from reference TRBV5-5 and TRBJ1-1): DAGVTQSPTHLIKTRGQQVTLRCSPISGHKSVSWYQQVLGQGPQFIFQYYEKEERGRGNFPDRFSARQFPNYSSELNVNALLLGDSALYLCASNRQGKTEAFFGQGTRLTVV.

V usage is TRBV14 and J usage is TRBJ2-7; TRBD1 agrees at 10 bases. Germline CDR1 SGHDN, CDR2 FVKESK. This CDR3 is built from 23 residues. Trimming removed 2 bases from V and 9 bases from J; junction bases left unmatched: 34. The CDR3 nucleotides read TGTGCCAGCAGCCAACTCGGGGGGCGGCCGAAAACTATGATGACAGGGGGCGTCAGGAGGCAGTACTTC. It encodes CASSQLGGRPKTMMTGGVRRQYF.

This clone was seen only a few times. The chain combines TRBV5-4 with TRBJ1-6; possibly TRBD1 for D (6 bases). The CDR3 consists of 13 residues. Trimming pared 4 bases from V and 12 bases from J, leaving 14 bases between. The germline V gene has CDR1 SGHNT and CDR2 YYREEE (reference sequence). CDR3 DNA sequence: TGTGCCAGCAGCGGGATCGAAGGGGGACCCCTCCACTTT. Translated: CASSGIEGGPLHF.

The CDR3 DNA reads as TGTGCCAGCAGCTCTCTGGCGGGGGGTTTGAATACGCAGTATTTT. This gives the protein CASSSLAGGLNTQYF. The chain recombines TRBV13 with TRBJ2-3; the match to TRBD2 covers 8 bases. Germline CDR1 PRHDT, CDR2 FYEKMQ (reference sequence). The V and J ends lost 4 bases and 7 bases, in that order; junction bases with no gene match: 10. The CDR3 spans 15 residues.

V gene TRBV6-4 combines with J gene TRBJ1-1, with 7 bases that match TRBD1. The CDR3 has 14 amino acids. After removal of 3 bases from V and 4 bases from J, the junction contained 5 bases not matched to a gene. Germline assignment: CDR1 MRHNA and CDR2 SNTAGT. The chain's CDR3 is CASSERAGGTEAFF. The CDR3 coding sequence is TGTGCCAGCAGTGAAAGGGCAGGGGGCACTGAAGCTTTCTTT.

The CDR3 DNA follows: TGCGCCAGCAGCCAAGAAGGGGCAGGTGGTTACGAGCAGTACTTC. It codes for CASSQEGAGGYEQYF. V is TRBV4-1 and J is TRBJ2-7, with a tentative D call TRBD1 (5 bases). The germline CDR1 and CDR2 sequences are MGHRA and YSYEKL. CDR3 length equals 15 residues. With 0 bases removed from V and 4 bases from J, the gap between germline ends came to 13 bases.

This clone was seen only once. V usage is TRBV7-2 and J usage is TRBJ1-2; TRBD1 might be the D (5 bases). Germline CDR1 and CDR2: SGHTA and FQGNSA. The CDR3 spans 14 residues. The V gene lost 5 bases and the J gene lost 5 bases, with 15 bases spanning the gap. Written as DNA, the CDR3 is TGTGCCAGCAGCACGCCGATGGGGGGGTATGGCTACACCTTC. Its protein is CASSTPMGGYGYTF.

V usage is TRBV5-1 and J usage is TRBJ2-4; possible D gene TRBD1, 6 bases. The ends were cut back, 4 bases at V and 6 bases at J, with 14 bases in the middle. This CDR3 has 14 residues. Germline CDR1 reads SGHRS; CDR2 reads YFSETQ. CDR3 nucleotides: TGCGCCAGCAGCCACAGGGACCAGGGAAACATTCAGTACTTC. Protein product: CASSHRDQGNIQYF.

The chain carries TRBV11-3 and TRBJ2-1; 8 nucleotides agree with TRBD2. V trimming: 1 base; J trimming: 8 bases; junction bases outside the gene matches: 10. CDR3 length equals 16 residues. The V gene's germline CDR1 is SGHNT and CDR2 YENEEA. CDR3 sequence: CASSLVSGGRVDEQFF. CDR3 nucleotides: TGTGCCAGCAGCTTAGTTTCGGGGGGGAGGGTTGATGAGCAGTTCTTC. The full variable domain, its missing parts supplied by reference TRBV11-3 and TRBJ2-1, is EAGVVQSPRYKIIEKKQPVAFWCNPISGHNTLYWYLQNLGQGPELLIRYENEEAVDDSQLPKDRFSAERLKGVDSTLKIQPAELGDSAVYLCASSLVSGGRVDEQFFGPGTRLTVL.

V is TRBV7-9 and J is TRBJ1-3; 9 bases match TRBD1. V gave up 4 bases and J gave up 0 bases; unmatched junction bases: 4. The CDR3 contains 16 residues. Per germline, CDR1 SEHNR and CDR2 FQNEAQ (reference sequence). CDR3 sequence reads: CASSWTGESSGNTIYF. The CDR3 DNA sequence: TGTGCCAGCAGCTGGACAGGGGAGAGCTCTGGAAACACCATATATTTT.

The rearrangement joins TRBV3-1 (or the pseudogene TRBV3-2) to TRBJ2-1; 11 bases agree with TRBD1. Losses at the gene ends were 4 bases for V and 7 bases for J; bases not matched to a gene: 3. Germline values: CDR1 LGHDT, CDR2 YNNKEL (reference sequence). There are 14 residues in the CDR3. The DNA of the CDR3 is TGTGCCAGCAGCCCGCGGGACAGGGGGAATGAGCAGTTCTTC. Translated: CASSPRDRGNEQFF.

The chain has TRBV3-1 (or the pseudogene TRBV3-2) and TRBJ2-5; D unresolved. Germline CDR1 is LGHDT and CDR2 is YNNKEL (reference sequence). The germline V and J ends were trimmed by 2 bases and 1 base, with 5 bases remaining between them. This CDR3 region has 13 residues. CDR3 DNA sequence: TGTGCCAGCAGCCAATACAGCCAAGAGACCCAGTACTTC. Its protein product is CASSQYSQETQYF.

CDR3 DNA: TGCGCCAGCAGCATTGACAGTGTAGTTACCGGGGAGCTGTTTTTT. Protein sequence: CASSIDSVVTGELFF. The chain joins TRBV5-1 to TRBJ2-2; D may be TRBD1 (5 bases). The CDR3 is 15 residues long. Trimming cost V 4 bases and J 5 bases, with 15 bases left between them. Per germline, CDR1 SGHRS and CDR2 YFSETQ. The full variable domain, rest sourced from reference TRBV5-1 and TRBJ2-2, is KAGVTQTPRYLIKTRGQQVTLSCSPISGHRSVSWYQQTPGQGLQFLFEYFSETQRNKGNFPGRFSGRQFSNSRSEMNVSTLELGDSALYLCASSIDSVVTGELFFGEGSRLTVL.

The chain links TRBV28 to TRBJ1-2; 11 nucleotides match TRBD1. Germline CDR1 reads MDHEN; CDR2 reads SYDVKM. CDR3 length: 14 amino acids. The ends lost 10 bases at V and 2 bases at J; junction bases unmatched: 6. CDR3 amino acids: CATGTGGTNYGYTF. The DNA of the CDR3 is TGTGCCACCGGGACAGGGGGGACCAACTATGGCTACACCTTC.

The gene calls are TRBV25-1 and TRBJ1-2; D possibly corresponds to TRBD1 (6 bases). The CDR3 covers 14 residues. Deletions cut 8 bases from V and 2 bases from J, with 15 bases between. In germline, CDR1 is MGHDK, CDR2 SYGVNS. For the CDR3, the DNA is TGTGCCAGCCTGAGGGCCGGACAGAACTATGGCTACACCTTC. Its protein product is CASLRAGQNYGYTF.

This clone was detected once. The gene calls are TRBV7-9 and TRBJ2-3; weak D call: TRBD2 (5 bases). The germline CDR1 and CDR2 sequences are SEHNR and FQNEAQ (reference sequence). CDR3 length equals 13 residues. V gave up 2 bases and J gave up 3 bases, with 6 bases separating them. The CDR3 bases are TGTGCCAGCAGCTTATCGGGAACAGATACGCAGTATTTT. Translating gives CASSLSGTDTQYF.

The chain couples TRBV5-6 to TRBJ2-7; possibly TRBD1 for D (5 bases). The CDR3 has 13 amino acids. The V gene lost 2 bases and the J gene lost 0 bases, with 6 bases spanning the gap. Germline V CDR1 and CDR2: SGHDT, YYEEEE. CDR3 sequence (DNA): TGTGCCAGCAGCTTCAGGGACTCCTACGAGCAGTACTTC. The encoded protein is CASSFRDSYEQYF.

This clone was recorded only once. The genes are TRBV15 and TRBJ2-3; the match to TRBD2 covers 9 bases. The CDR3 totals 16 residues. V lost 1 base and J lost 0; bases outside the gene matches: 2. Germline CDR1 is LNHNV and CDR2 is YYDKDF (reference sequence). The DNA for the CDR3 is TGTGCCACCAGCAGAGTCAGCGGGGGGAGCACAGATACGCAGTATTTT. Its translation: CATSRVSGGSTDTQYF.

The chain employs TRBV27 and TRBJ2-7; D possibly corresponds to TRBD1 (6 bases). The V and J ends lost 5 bases and 0 bases respectively, with 14 bases between them. The CDR3 sequence is 15 residues long. The germline V gene encodes CDR1 MNHEY and CDR2 SMNVEV (reference sequence). The DNA of the CDR3 is TGTGCCAGCAGTACAGGGCCGGCGAGCTCCTACGAGCAGTACTTC. Protein sequence: CASSTGPASSYEQYF.